This T cell receptor beta chain was identified in a study of T-cell reconstitution after alpha-beta-depleted transplantation in children. Study-wide results and caveats: At day 60, the high TCRbeta diversity found in some patients originated from recipient T cells and thymic progenitors that had survived.

Construction of the TCRbeta library involved unique molecular identifiers. TCRdb itself ran the PCR reads through MiXCR, one entry per CDR3 protein. The repertoire holds about 240,000 distinct CDR3 sequences, with more than 20% as singletons. This clonotype was observed at least ten times. The antigen remains unidentified. Losses at the gene ends were 6 bases for V and 6 bases for J; bases not matched to a gene: 8. The germline CDR1 and CDR2 sequences are SEHNR and FQNEAQ (reference sequence). The CDR3 length is 15 residues. The sample here was PBMCs, taken before TCRalphabeta/CD19-depleted stem cell transplant. This clonotype originated in a girl aged 2-9 years with Fanconi anemia, due to receive a stem cell transplant. This sequence joins TRBV7-9 and TRBJ2-1, with 10 bases matching TRBD2. CDR3 region: CASSHRLAGVNEQFF. The CDR3 DNA reads as TGTGCCAGCAGTCACCGGCTAGCGGGAGTCAATGAGCAGTTCTTC.